This T cell receptor beta chain was observed in a study of cytotoxic CD8 clonotypes in ibrutinib-treated CLL (dated by TCRdb to the early 2020s). Some background on the complete study: The cohort had ten to twelve relapsed/refractory and roughly 15 treatment-naive patients; fewer than 18 were IGHV unmutated. Partial responses were observed in about 24 patients and complete responses in 2; after a median follow-up of 68 months, remission was maintained in 14 patients and progression was observed in some twelve. Response samples were obtained after a median of approximately eleven months of treatment, with a range of roughly 6 to 36 months. On average, each sample had 255,043 productive templates and approximately 100,000 productive rearrangements. Longitudinal samples were obtainable from 26 of the 86 participants in the trial. Cryopreserved peripheral blood mononuclear cells were collected at three points: before therapy, at response, and at either sustained remission or disease progression. Every remission and progressive disease sample was obtained while ibrutinib was still being received by the patients. Overall results and qualifications from the work: Sampling times were not matched between sustained-remission and progressing patients, and lymph node repertoires were not studied. Public clonotypes were rare and either shrank or stayed stable during treatment, and the rise in clonality at ibrutinib response reflected expansion of private clonotypes. Baseline clonality exceeded that of age-matched healthy donors and correlated strongly with circulating CD8+ T-cell counts. Clonality rose at ibrutinib response, remained stable during sustained remission, and dropped back toward baseline at progression.

The sample's time point label, in plain terms: progressive disease on ibrutinib. For TCR beta library preparation, about 2.2 micrograms of genomic DNA was extracted from cryopreserved PBMCs. Longitudinal blood samples from CLL patients on ibrutinib monotherapy underwent high-throughput TCR beta sequencing. The patients took part in an open-label, single-center phase 2 trial of ibrutinib monotherapy. Worth noting for this clone: Its binding antigen is unknown. Base quality data are lacking; no much larger clone is found one base away.

A MiSeq instrument was used for deep resolution sequencing, which targeted depths ranging from 1 in 1 million up to 1 in 200,000 T cells, with coverage averaging 10x for each clonotype. The immunoSEQ hsTCRB Kit was used to generate the TCR beta libraries. Per the original workflow: The data were analyzed with ImmunoSEQ Analyzer and ImmunoSEQ Data Assistant, and V, D and J gene assignments followed IMGT definitions. Clonality was computed as one minus normalized Shannon entropy of productive rearrangement frequencies, ranging from 0 to 1. Only overrepresented clonotypes making up at least 0.05% of the repertoire of each patient were included in the public clonotype analysis. About a dozen age-matched healthy donor repertoires from immuneACCESS served as clonality controls. As stored in TCRdb, this immuneACCESS dataset retains in-frame rearrangements with V and J assigned. A fraction of the clones does not appear; measured against another copy, unresolved V genes explain less than half of the discrepancy, and the remainder lacks a known reason. V, J and clone size are taken as reported in that table, and D and trimming were inferred from the DNA itself. Recorded for this sample are around 41,000 clones; roughly three quarters of them occurred a single time. The ten largest clones capture about a tenth of the sample.

The germline V gene (reference sequence) provides CDR1 SGHAT and CDR2 FQDESV. The germline ends are 16 bases apart after V is trimmed by 3 bases and J by 11 bases. CDR3 length: 13 amino acids, cysteine to phenylalanine. Solely the CDR3 DNA is kept, with 39 bases framed from the first base. Recombination linked TRBV11-1 to TRBJ1-1, with no confidently assigned D gene. This clonotype was obtained from a human donor with chronic lymphocytic leukemia. The sample was PBMCs, taken at disease progression, from a patient treated with ibrutinib. The CDR3 here reads CASSFLVVSVAFF. The bases are TGTGCCAGCAGCTTCCTGGTTGTAAGTGTGGCTTTCTTT.